The rows below give T cell receptor beta chains drawn from one sample of a study of regulatory T cells in long-lasting Graves disease. TCRdb independently ran MiXCR on the multiplex PCR reads; one entry per CDR3 protein. The repertoire holds a few hundred thousand distinct CDR3 sequences, with about 23% as singletons. The source material was peripheral blood mononuclear cells (PBMCs), sampled when the disease was refractory, from a patient treated with antithyroid drugs. The receptor source for this set is a woman aged 40 to 50 with Graves disease. Each CDR3 is given with its conserved first and last residue. Each record gives: J gene, V gene, clone size, D gene, CDR3 DNA, CDR3 protein. D genes are given only for firm matches. The size of a clone is reported for some rows only, either as once, few or many, or as a class for expanded clones.

>TRBJ2-4|TRBV10-3|few|.
TGTGCCATCAGTGAGGGGGCCCTAAAAAACATTCAGTACTTC
CAISEGALKNIQYF
>TRBJ2-5|TRBV20-1|.|TRBD2
TGCAGTGCCGGGGATCTACTAGCGGGAGAGGGAGAGACCCAGTACTTC
CSAGDLLAGEGETQYF
>TRBJ2-7|TRBV5-1|many|.
TGCGCCAGCAGCTTGGGGTTCAGGAGCGAGCAGTACTTC
CASSLGFRSEQYF
>TRBJ1-4|TRBV2|.|.
TGTGCCAGCAGTGGGTGGGGCAACCTCTCTGAAAAACTGGTTTTT
CASSGWGNLSEKLVF
>TRBJ1-5|TRBV27|few|.
TGTGCCAGCAGTGCCAGAGTCAGTAGCAATCAGCCCCAGCATTTT
CASSARVSSNQPQHF
>TRBJ1-3|TRBV27|.|.
TGTGCCAGCAGGCCCCCCCTAAACACTGCGAATCACTCTGGAAACACCATATATTTT
CASRPPLNTANHSGNTIYF
>TRBJ2-5|TRBV5-1|.|.
TGCGCCAGCAGCCCTCGGCGCGGGGGCGAAACGGGGACCCAGTACTTC
CASSPRRGGETGTQYF
>TRBJ2-1|TRBV7-8|few|TRBD2
TGTGCCAGCAGCTTATGTCTAGCGGGCTGTAAGGATGAGCAGTTCTTC
CASSLCLAGCKDEQFF
>TRBJ2-6|TRBV15|.|TRBD2
TGTGCCACCAGCAGGCGGGGGTCTGGGGCCAACGTCCTGACTTTC
CATSRRGSGANVLTF
>TRBJ1-1|TRBV5-1|few|.
TGCGCCAGCAGCAACGTGGACAGGAACACTGAAGCTTTCTTT
CASSNVDRNTEAFF
>TRBJ2-7|TRBV7-9|.|TRBD2
TGTGCCAGCAGCTCCCGGGACGGGGGGAACTACGAGCAGTACTTC
CASSSRDGGNYEQYF
>TRBJ2-7|TRBV18|few|TRBD1
TGTGCCAGCTCTGCCGGGACAGGGGGCATAGAGCAGTACTTC
CASSAGTGGIEQYF
>TRBJ2-7|TRBV25-1|few|.
TGTGCCAGCAGTGGGGGACCATACGAGCAGTACTTC
CASSGGPYEQYF
>TRBJ2-2|TRBV6-1|.|TRBD2
TGTGCCAGCAGTCCGGGACTAGCCGCACTCACCGGGGAGCTGTTTTTT
CASSPGLAALTGELFF
>TRBJ1-6|TRBV6-5|many|.
TGTGCCAGCAGTTACTCTGGTTCACCCCTCCACTTT
CASSYSGSPLHF
>TRBJ1-5|TRBV19|.|.
TGTGCCAGTATCGCCAGTTGGGATTCCAATCAGCCCCAGCATTTT
CASIASWDSNQPQHF
>TRBJ1-5|TRBV28|once|.
TGTGCCAGCAGACCACAGGGAGGGGAGAGTCAGCCCCAGCATTTT
CASRPQGGESQPQHF
>TRBJ2-5|TRBV5-6|many|TRBD1
TGTGCCAGCAGCTTGGCGACAGGGGCGGAGGAAGAGACCCAGTACTTC
CASSLATGAEEETQYF
>TRBJ2-1|TRBV10-2|.|TRBD2
TGCGCCAGCAGCCTACTAGCGGGATTCGACAATGAGCAGTTCTTC
CASSLLAGFDNEQFF
>TRBJ2-1|TRBV11-2|.|TRBD2
TGTGCCAGCAGCCTGTGGACTAGCGGGAAGGGGGCAGAGCAGTTCTTC
CASSLWTSGKGAEQFF
>TRBJ2-2|TRBV7-2|.|TRBD2
TGTGCCAGCAGCGAAGGGTGGGGCGGGAGCGTCACCGGGGAGCTGTTTTTT
CASSEGWGGSVTGELFF